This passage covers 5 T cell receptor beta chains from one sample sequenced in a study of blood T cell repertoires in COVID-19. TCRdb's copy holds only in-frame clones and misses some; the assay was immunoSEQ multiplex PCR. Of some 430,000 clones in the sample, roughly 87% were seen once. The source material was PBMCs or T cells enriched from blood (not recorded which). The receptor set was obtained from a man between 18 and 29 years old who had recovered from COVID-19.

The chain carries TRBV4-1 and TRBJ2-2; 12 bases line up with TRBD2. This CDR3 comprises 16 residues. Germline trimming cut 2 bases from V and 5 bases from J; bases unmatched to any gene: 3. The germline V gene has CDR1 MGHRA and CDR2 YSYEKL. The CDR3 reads CASSQRTSGKTGELFF. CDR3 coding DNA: TGCGCCAGCAGCCAACGGACTAGCGGGAAGACCGGGGAGCTGTTTTTT.

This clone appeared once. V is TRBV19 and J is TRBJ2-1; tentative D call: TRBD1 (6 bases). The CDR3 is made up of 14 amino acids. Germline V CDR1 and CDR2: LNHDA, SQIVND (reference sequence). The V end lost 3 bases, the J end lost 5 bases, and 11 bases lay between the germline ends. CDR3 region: CASSMGRGHNEQFF. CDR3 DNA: TGTGCCAGTAGTATGGGCAGGGGTCACAATGAGCAGTTCTTC.

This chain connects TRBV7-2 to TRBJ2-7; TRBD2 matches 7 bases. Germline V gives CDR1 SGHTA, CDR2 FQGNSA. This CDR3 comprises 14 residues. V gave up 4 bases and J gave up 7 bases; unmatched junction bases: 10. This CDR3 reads CASSYLGGVGEQYF. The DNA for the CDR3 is TGTGCCAGCAGCTACCTGGGGGGGGTTGGAGAGCAGTACTTC.

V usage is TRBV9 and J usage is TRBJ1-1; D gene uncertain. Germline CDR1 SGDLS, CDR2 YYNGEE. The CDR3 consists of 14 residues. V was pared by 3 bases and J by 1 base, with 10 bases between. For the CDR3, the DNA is TGTGCCAGCAGCGCCTCCGGGAAGAACACTGAAGCTTTCTTT. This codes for CASSASGKNTEAFF.

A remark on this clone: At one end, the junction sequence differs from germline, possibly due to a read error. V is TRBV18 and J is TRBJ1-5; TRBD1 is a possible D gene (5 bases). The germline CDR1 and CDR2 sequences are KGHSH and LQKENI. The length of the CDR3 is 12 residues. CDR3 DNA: TGTGCCAGCTCCGTAGGGGTTCAGGCCCAGCATTTT. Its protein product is CASSVGVQAQHF.